This T cell receptor beta chain was recovered during a study of CD8 T cells in Susac syndrome. Turning to the study itself: Treatment at blood withdrawal was none, corticosteroids, or intravenous immunoglobulin alone in Susac syndrome patients.

The study sequenced TCR beta in blood CD8+ and CD4+ T cells. When the RNA was reverse transcribed, random hexamers were used with an input of roughly 0.5 to 1 ug. TCR beta CDR3 was amplified by immunoSEQ covering 54 Vbeta and 13 Jbeta. TCRdb reanalysed the immunoSEQ multiplex PCR reads using MiXCR and keeps one entry per CDR3 protein. The sample contains around 71,000 distinct CDR3 sequences, roughly 93% of which appear only once. The CDR3 is 15 residues long. Germline CDR1 is LNHDA and CDR2 is SQIVND (reference sequence). V was clipped by 5 bases and J by 2 bases, with 13 bases between them. Sequenced sample: CD4+ T cells from PBMCs. The sequence was obtained from a human donor with Susac syndrome. This chain links TRBV19 with TRBJ2-1, with unresolved D. The chain's CDR3 is CASSAWKGAYNEQFF. CDR3 in DNA: TGTGCCAGTAGTGCCTGGAAGGGTGCCTACAATGAGCAGTTCTTC.